This TCR beta chain was identified during a study of T cell responses to AZD1222 COVID-19 vaccine. The wider study: Second-dose timings of about 4 or about 12 weeks were pooled. Study-level points and caveats: Per reports, nearly half of all spike-specific TCRs target regions that are unmutated in variants. Across the whole spike, CD4 TCRs peaked at regions 160-218 and 743-854.

Germline lookup yields CDR1 MNHEY and CDR2 SVGEGT. This CDR3 region has 13 residues. The V end was cut by 0 bases, the J end by 11 bases, with 10 bases between. Notes on this clone: Its cognate antigen is unknown.

Profiling relied on immunoSEQ multiplex PCR, and the TCRdb table lists in-frame clones only, not all of them. The table lists under 130,000 clones, around 90% of them singletons, with approximately 22% in the top ten. The source was peripheral blood, collected on day 0 of AZD1222 vaccination. The J gene is TRBJ2-2, the V gene TRBV6-2 or TRBV6-3; D is perhaps TRBD2 (7 bases). This clonotype was obtained from an adult in good health. CDR3 nucleotides: TGTGCCAGCAGTTACTCCGGGGGGCGCGAGCTGTTTTTT. Translating gives CASSYSGGRELFF.